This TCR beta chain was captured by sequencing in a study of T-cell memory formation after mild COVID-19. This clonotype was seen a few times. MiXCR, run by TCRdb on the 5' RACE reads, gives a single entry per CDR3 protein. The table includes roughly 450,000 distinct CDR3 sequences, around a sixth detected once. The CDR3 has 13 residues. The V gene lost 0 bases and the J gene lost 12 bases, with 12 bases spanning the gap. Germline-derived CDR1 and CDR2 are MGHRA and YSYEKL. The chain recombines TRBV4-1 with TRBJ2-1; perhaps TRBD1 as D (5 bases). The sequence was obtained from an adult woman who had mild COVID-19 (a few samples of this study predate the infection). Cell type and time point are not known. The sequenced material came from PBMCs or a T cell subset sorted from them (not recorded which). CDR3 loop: CASSQDRGWGQFF. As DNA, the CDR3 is TGCGCCAGCAGCCAAGATAGGGGATGGGGGCAGTTCTTC.